This T cell receptor beta chain was retrieved from a study of T cell repertoires in cytomegalovirus infection. Overall study: Both recently identified HLA-C-restricted and well-studied HLA-B-restricted CMV epitopes were used in the study. Study-level points and caveats: It was HLA-C-restricted CMV-specific TCR beta clonotypes that dominated the response ex vivo. Individuals carrying CMV plus the relevant HLA were identified by cumulative frequency of public TCR beta families.

On this clonotype: Its antigen remains unidentified.

V gave up 5 bases and J gave up 5 bases, with 7 bases separating them. The CDR3 sequence is 12 residues long. CDR1 is SEHNR, CDR2 FQNEAQ, per germline (reference sequence). TCRdb redid the calling of the reads with MiXCR, one entry per CDR3 protein. The repertoire holds 110,000 or so distinct CDR3 sequences, with 30% to 35% as singletons. The V and J genes are TRBV7-9 and TRBJ1-5; the D gene is possibly TRBD1 (6 bases). Sequencing used CD8+ T cells from cultured PBMCs, obtained from culture after CMV antigen stimulation. The TCR originated in a human donor in good health (CMV status not recorded). Some clones in this sample may be carry-over from other donors' samples. The CDR3 protein is CASSPGDQPQHF. The CDR3 nucleotides are TGTGCCAGCAGCCCAGGGGATCAGCCCCAGCATTTT.